These 27 T cell receptor beta chains share one sample of origin, sequenced in a study of cytomegalovirus exposure and HLA in healthy donors. PCR employed 60 Vbeta and 13 Jbeta primers. Profiled with immunoSEQ multiplex PCR; TCRdb holds only in-frame clones, not every one. The sample holds some 210,000 clones; 77% are singletons and the top ten take less than 2.5%. The material sequenced was PBMCs. The source is a woman in her 30s in good health and CMV-seropositive.

J is TRBJ2-7 and V is TRBV25-1; TRBD1 matches at 7 bases. The germline V gene has CDR1 MGHDK and CDR2 SYGVNS. Trimming removed 5 bases from V and 3 bases from J; junction bases left unmatched: 16. There are 17 residues in the CDR3. The CDR3 sequence: CASSPAHLTGKSYEQYF. CDR3 nucleotide sequence: TGTGCCAGCAGTCCAGCTCATTTGACAGGGAAGAGCTACGAGCAGTACTTC.

This chain links TRBV4-1 with TRBJ2-7; D possibly corresponds to TRBD1 (5 bases). The CDR3 totals 14 residues. Germline V lookup: CDR1 MGHRA, CDR2 YSYEKL. With 0 bases removed from V and 3 bases from J, the gap between germline ends came to 9 bases. The CDR3 spells CASSQDGDSYEQYF. CDR3 in DNA: TGCGCCAGCAGCCAAGATGGAGACAGCTACGAGCAGTACTTC.

The V gene is TRBV29-1, the J gene TRBJ2-7, with unresolved D. The CDR3 has 12 residues. The V gene lost 4 bases and the J gene lost 2 bases, with 9 bases spanning the gap. Looked up from germline, CDR1 is SQVTM and CDR2 is ANQGSEA. The CDR3 is CSVGELPYEQYF. In nucleotides, the CDR3 is TGCAGCGTTGGAGAACTACCCTACGAGCAGTACTTC.

This clone was seen a handful of times. Written as DNA, the CDR3 is TGCGCCAGCAGCTCCACGACAGTCTACACCTTC. Protein: CASSSTTVYTF. This rearrangement joins TRBV4-1 to TRBJ1-2; maybe TRBD1 (5 bases). Trimming took off 5 bases at V and 10 bases at J, with 11 bases between the two ends. This CDR3 has 11 amino acids. CDR1 and CDR2 (germline): MGHRA, YSYEKL.

This clone was recorded once. This sequence joins TRBV30 and TRBJ1-5; 12 bases agree with TRBD1. Per germline, CDR1 GTSNPN and CDR2 SVGIG (reference sequence). The CDR3 has 13 residues. Trimming took 4 bases from V and 8 from J; bases not matched to a gene: 3. The CDR3 reads CAWTGQGAEPQHF. Here the CDR3 DNA reads TGTGCCTGGACGGGACAGGGGGCAGAGCCCCAGCATTTT.

This clone was recorded a few times. The chain has TRBV4-2 and TRBJ1-5, with D possibly TRBD1 on 5 matching bases. There are 16 residues in the CDR3. Trimming pared 2 bases from V and 1 base from J, leaving 12 bases between. CDR1 and CDR2 from the germline V gene are LGHNA and YNFKEQ. In DNA, the CDR3 is TGTGCCAGCAGCCAAATTCAGGGCGTAAGCAATCAGCCCCAGCATTTT. Amino acid sequence: CASSQIQGVSNQPQHF.

CDR3 protein: CASKLPGGTYNEQFF. DNA for the CDR3: TGCGCCAGCAAGCTCCCGGGGGGTACCTACAATGAGCAGTTCTTC. The genes are TRBV5-1 and TRBJ2-1, with 7 positions matching TRBD2. The CDR3 is made up of 15 amino acids. CDR1 is SGHRS, CDR2 YFSETQ, per germline. V lost 6 bases and J lost 2; bases outside the gene matches: 8. The whole variable domain, filled in from reference TRBV5-1 and TRBJ2-1, reads KAGVTQTPRYLIKTRGQQVTLSCSPISGHRSVSWYQQTPGQGLQFLFEYFSETQRNKGNFPGRFSGRQFSNSRSEMNVSTLELGDSALYLCASKLPGGTYNEQFFGPGTRLTVL.

The rearrangement uses TRBV27 and TRBJ2-7, with D possibly being TRBD1 (6 bases). The germline gives CDR1 MNHEY, CDR2 SMNVEV (reference sequence). This CDR3 region has 16 residues. V lost 3 bases and J lost 6, with 21 bases in between. DNA of the CDR3: TGTGCCAGCAGTTTCCGCGAAGGGGCAGGGGTACGCGAGCAGTACTTC. Protein: CASSFREGAGVREQYF.

The V call is TRBV7-3, the J call TRBJ1-6; weak D call: TRBD1 (6 bases). V lost 1 base, J lost 8 bases, and 15 bases lay in between. The CDR3 is 16 amino acids. Germline loops: CDR1 SGHTA, CDR2 FQGTGA. CDR3 in amino acids: CASSLKPQGSDSPLHF. The CDR3 bases are TGTGCCAGCAGCTTAAAACCACAGGGTAGTGATTCACCCCTCCACTTT.

This chain connects TRBV5-6 to TRBJ1-4; D possibly corresponds to TRBD1 (5 bases). Between the trimmed V and J ends, which lost 1 base and 3 bases, there was a span of 13 bases. The CDR3 is made up of 16 amino acids. Germline loops: CDR1 SGHDT, CDR2 YYEEEE. The CDR3 loop is CASSLWQGIANEKLFF. The CDR3 nucleotides read TGTGCCAGCAGCTTGTGGCAGGGCATAGCTAATGAAAAACTGTTTTTT.

The chain carries TRBV29-1 and TRBJ2-7, with 7 nucleotides matching TRBD1. The CDR3 has 13 amino acids. The J segment lost 5 bases and the V segment lost 5 bases, leaving 9 bases of the junction unmatched. The germline CDR1 and CDR2 sequences are SQVTM and ANQGSEA. CDR3: CSVNRDSSDEQYF. CDR3 nucleotide sequence: TGCAGCGTTAACCGGGACAGTTCCGACGAGCAGTACTTC.

The chain links TRBV5-6 to TRBJ1-6; D is ambiguous. There are 16 residues in the CDR3. Germline V CDR1 and CDR2: SGHDT, YYEEEE. V lost 3 bases and J lost 5, with 15 bases in between. The CDR3 loop reads CASSYEAELNNSPLHF. The CDR3 bases are TGTGCCAGCAGCTACGAGGCGGAACTAAATAATTCACCCCTCCACTTT.

On this clone itself: The sample contains more than one DNA sequence encoding this CDR3. The chain uses TRBV6-5 and TRBJ2-5; D is possibly TRBD2 (6 bases). Germline CDR1 MNHEY, CDR2 SVGAGI. V was shortened by 8 bases and J by 2 bases, with 15 bases between the two germline ends. The CDR3 has 14 residues. This CDR3 reads CASRPGGIQETQYF. CDR3 coding DNA: TGTGCCAGCCGACCCGGGGGAATACAAGAGACCCAGTACTTC.

As for this clone: In the same sample, other DNA sequences code for this CDR3. J is TRBJ2-7 and V is TRBV28; D might be TRBD2 (6 bases). CDR3 length: 13 residues. Per the germline V gene, CDR1 is MDHEN and CDR2 is SYDVKM. V lost 2 bases and J 1 base, leaving 6 bases between the germline ends. The CDR3 loop is CASSLAGSYEQYF. The CDR3, as DNA: TGTGCCAGCAGTTTAGCGGGATCCTACGAGCAGTACTTC.

CDR3 nucleotides: TGTGCCAGCAGCGACCCGGGGACAGGGTACTATGGCTACACCTTC. Residues: CASSDPGTGYYGYTF. V is TRBV9 and J is TRBJ1-2, with TRBD1 matching over 9 bases. Per germline, CDR1 SGDLS and CDR2 YYNGEE. This CDR3 spans 15 amino acids. V gave up 3 bases and J gave up 3 bases; unmatched junction bases: 6.

The rearrangement uses TRBV9 and TRBJ1-6; 10 nucleotides align to TRBD1. The CDR3 extends over 16 amino acids. V lost 0 bases and J lost 10; bases outside the gene matches: 7. Germline V gives CDR1 SGDLS, CDR2 YYNGEE. CDR3 DNA sequence: TGTGCCAGCAGCGTAGCTCGTGGGACAGGGGTATCACCCCTCCACTTT. This encodes CASSVARGTGVSPLHF.

The chain uses TRBV5-1 and TRBJ2-1; D not resolved. The CDR3 is made up of 11 amino acids. V dropped 4 bases and J dropped 3 bases, with 2 bases sitting between them. Per the germline V gene, CDR1 is SGHRS and CDR2 is YFSETQ. Written as DNA, the CDR3 is TGCGCCAGCAGCCTCTACAATGAGCAGTTCTTC. Translating gives CASSLYNEQFF. Drawing the rest from reference TRBV5-1 and TRBJ2-1, the complete variable domain is KAGVTQTPRYLIKTRGQQVTLSCSPISGHRSVSWYQQTPGQGLQFLFEYFSETQRNKGNFPGRFSGRQFSNSRSEMNVSTLELGDSALYLCASSLYNEQFFGPGTRLTVL.

The CDR3 spells CASSPLAGIDFYNEQFF. The DNA of the CDR3 is TGTGCCAGCAGCCCACTAGCCGGGATTGACTTCTACAATGAGCAGTTCTTC. The rearrangement links TRBV12-1 to TRBJ2-1; TRBD2 is the table's D call and was not checked against the DNA. TRBV12-1 is deemed a pseudogene. The length of the CDR3 is 17 residues.

By frequency in the sample, this clone is large (0.1 to 1%). The chain employs TRBV7-8 and TRBJ1-1; D is unclear. V was pared by 5 bases and J by 5 bases, with 18 bases between. This CDR3 region has 15 residues. CDR1 is SGHVS and CDR2 is FQNEAQ in the germline V gene. The CDR3 sequence: CASSSGVEGGTEAFF. The CDR3 DNA reads TGTGCCAGCAGCAGCGGAGTAGAGGGAGGTACTGAAGCTTTCTTT.

The chain recombines TRBV2 with TRBJ2-1; TRBD2 matches 8 bases. J lost 4 bases, V lost 6 bases, and 8 bases had no gene match. The CDR3 covers 15 residues. The germline V gene encodes CDR1 SNHLY and CDR2 FYNNEI. CDR3 nucleotides: TGTGCCAGCAGGGAGCGGGAGTCGTATTACAATGAGCAGTTCTTC. Protein product: CASRERESYYNEQFF. The full variable domain, in which reference TRBV2 and TRBJ2-1 provide the parts outside the CDR3, is EPEVTQTPSHQVTQMGQEVILRCVPISNHLYFYWYRQILGQKVEFLVSFYNNEISEKSEIFDDQFSVERPDGSNFTLKIRSTKLEDSAMYFCASRERESYYNEQFFGPGTRLTVL.

This clone was counted a few times. The chain employs TRBV4-2 and TRBJ2-6, with a possible D match to TRBD1 (6 bases). Trimming took off 8 bases at V and 9 bases at J, with 17 bases between the two ends. The germline V gene has CDR1 LGHNA and CDR2 YNFKEQ. The CDR3 is 14 amino acids. CDR3 residues: CASSSNRDVNVLTF. The CDR3 nucleotides read TGTGCCAGCTCTTCAAACAGGGATGTCAACGTCCTGACTTTC.

The chain uses TRBV11-1 and TRBJ2-2, with 10 nucleotides matching TRBD1. The CDR3 spans 15 residues. Trimming removed 5 bases from V and 7 bases from J; junction bases left unmatched: 7. CDR1 is SGHAT, CDR2 FQDESV, per germline (reference sequence). CDR3 bases: TGTGCCAGCAGCCCGACAGGGGGCGCGGACGGGGAGCTGTTTTTT. Translating it yields CASSPTGGADGELFF.

The chain couples TRBV30 to TRBJ2-3; D might be TRBD1 (6 bases). CDR1 GTSNPN and CDR2 SVGIG come from the germline V gene (reference sequence). The CDR3 length is 12 residues. Trimming removed 4 bases at V and 3 bases at J, with 8 bases between. The DNA of the CDR3 is TGTGCCTGGACCACAGGGACAGATACGCAGTATTTT. It codes for CAWTTGTDTQYF.

V gene TRBV30 combines with J gene TRBJ1-3; D is possibly TRBD1 (6 bases). Trimming removed 0 bases from V and 5 bases from J, with 17 bases in between. In germline, CDR1 is GTSNPN, CDR2 SVGIG (reference sequence). This CDR3 contains 16 residues. CDR3 region: CAWSVSGQGIRNTIYF. CDR3 coding DNA: TGTGCCTGGAGTGTATCGGGGCAGGGGATTAGAAACACCATATATTTT. The full variable domain, with the rest looked up from reference TRBV30 and TRBJ1-3, is SQTIHQWPATLVQPVGSPLSLECTVEGTSNPNLYWYRQAAGRGLQLLFYSVGIGQISSEVPQNLSASRPQDRQFILSSKKLLLSDSGFYLCAWSVSGQGIRNTIYFGEGSWLTVV.

The J gene is TRBJ2-5, the V gene TRBV13; 12 positions match TRBD2. The tail of the sequence fits TRBJ2-7 better, so the J call may be wrong. Germline V gene sequence: CDR1 PRHDT, CDR2 FYEKMQ (reference sequence). This CDR3 is built from 17 residues. The CDR3 region is CASSITPGLAGRYEQYF. DNA for the CDR3: TGTGCCAGCAGCATAACCCCCGGACTAGCGGGAAGGTACGAGCAGTACTTC.

The V gene is TRBV2, the J gene TRBJ2-2; TRBD2 agrees at 9 bases. Per the germline V gene, CDR1 is SNHLY and CDR2 is FYNNEI. This CDR3 is 22 amino acids long. V was clipped by 0 bases and J by 5 bases; unmatched bases: 22. The CDR3 loop reads CASSEAQKPSHISSGVTGELFF. DNA for the CDR3: TGTGCCAGCAGTGAAGCGCAAAAGCCCTCTCATATCTCTAGCGGGGTGACCGGGGAGCTGTTTTTT.

Only one count was recorded for this clone. The CDR3 spells CSVEGFRDRGRTGELFF. In nucleotides, the CDR3 is TGCAGCGTTGAAGGCTTCCGGGACAGGGGGCGAACCGGGGAGCTGTTTTTT. This chain joins TRBV29-1 and TRBJ2-2; TRBD1 matches at 12 bases. Germline trimming cut 1 base from V and 5 bases from J; bases unmatched to any gene: 8. CDR1 is SQVTM, CDR2 ANQGSEA, per germline. This CDR3 is built from 17 residues.